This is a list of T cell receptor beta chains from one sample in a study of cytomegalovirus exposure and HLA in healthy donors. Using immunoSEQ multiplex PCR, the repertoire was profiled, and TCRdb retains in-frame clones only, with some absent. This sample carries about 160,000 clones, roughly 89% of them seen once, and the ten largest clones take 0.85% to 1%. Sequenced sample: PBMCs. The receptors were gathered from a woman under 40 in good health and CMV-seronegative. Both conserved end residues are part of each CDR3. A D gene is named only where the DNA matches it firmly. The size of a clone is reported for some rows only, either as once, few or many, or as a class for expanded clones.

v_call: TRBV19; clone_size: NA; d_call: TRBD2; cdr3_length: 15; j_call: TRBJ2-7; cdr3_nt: TGTGCCAGTAGTGTCAGCGGGGGCCTCTCCTACGAGCAGTACTTC; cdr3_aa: CASSVSGGLSYEQYF
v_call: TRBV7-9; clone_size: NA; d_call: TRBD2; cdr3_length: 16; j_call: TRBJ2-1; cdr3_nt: TGTGCCAGCAGCCCAAATCCCGGGACTAGCGGGTTCTTTCAGTTCTTC; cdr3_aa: CASSPNPGTSGFFQFF
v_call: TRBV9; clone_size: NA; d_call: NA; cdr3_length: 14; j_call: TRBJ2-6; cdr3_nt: TGTGCCAGCAGCGTAGCTCCTGGGGCCAACGTCCTGACTTTC; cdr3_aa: CASSVAPGANVLTF
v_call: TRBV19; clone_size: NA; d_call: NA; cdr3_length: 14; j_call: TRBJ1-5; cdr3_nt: TGTGCCAGCGCGGCAGGGCATCTTCGGGAGCCCCAGCATTTT; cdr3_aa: CASAAGHLREPQHF
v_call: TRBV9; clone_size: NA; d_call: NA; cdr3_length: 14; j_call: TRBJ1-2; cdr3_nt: TGTGCCAGCAGCGCCCAAAGAAGCGGCTATGGCTACACCTTC; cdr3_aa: CASSAQRSGYGYTF
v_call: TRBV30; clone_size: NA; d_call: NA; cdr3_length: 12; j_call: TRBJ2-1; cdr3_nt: TGTGCCTGGAGTGTACGACTCAATGAGCAGTTCTTC; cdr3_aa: CAWSVRLNEQFF
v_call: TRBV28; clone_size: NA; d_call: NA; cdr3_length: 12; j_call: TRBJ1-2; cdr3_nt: TGTGCCAGCAGTTTAACAGGAAGTGGCTACACCTTC; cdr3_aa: CASSLTGSGYTF
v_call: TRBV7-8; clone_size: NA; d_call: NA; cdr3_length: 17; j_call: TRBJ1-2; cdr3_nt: TGTGCCAGCAGTTCTAGAGGGCAGGCCAGGCGAGTCTATGGCTACACCTTC; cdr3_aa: CASSSRGQARRVYGYTF
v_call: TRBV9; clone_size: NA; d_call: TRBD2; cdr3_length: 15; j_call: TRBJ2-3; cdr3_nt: TGTGCCAGCAGCTACATAGCGGGAGTGTCAGATACGCAGTATTTT; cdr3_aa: CASSYIAGVSDTQYF
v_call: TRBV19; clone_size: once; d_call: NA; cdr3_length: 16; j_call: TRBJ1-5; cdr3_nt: TGTGCCAGTAGTCCCGGGGAGTACTATAGCAATCAGCCCCAGCATTTT; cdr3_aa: CASSPGEYYSNQPQHF
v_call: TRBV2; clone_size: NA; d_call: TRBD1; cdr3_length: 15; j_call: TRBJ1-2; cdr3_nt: TGTGCCAGCAGTCAAGACAGGGGGCGCAACTATGGCTACACCTTC; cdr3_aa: CASSQDRGRNYGYTF
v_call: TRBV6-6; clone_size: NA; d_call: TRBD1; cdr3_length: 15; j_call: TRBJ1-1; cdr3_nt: TGTGCCAGCAGCCACCCGGGACAGCGGGTCACTGAAGCTTTCTTT; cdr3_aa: CASSHPGQRVTEAFF
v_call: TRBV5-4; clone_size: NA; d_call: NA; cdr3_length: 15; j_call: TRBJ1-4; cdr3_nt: TGTGCCAGCAGCTTCGGAGGGAGCCCAGCTGAAAAACTGTTTTTT; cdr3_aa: CASSFGGSPAEKLFF
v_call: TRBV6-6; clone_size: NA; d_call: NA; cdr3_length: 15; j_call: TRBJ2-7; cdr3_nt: TGTGCCAGCAGTTCCGGACAGCCCAGCTCCTACGAGCAGTACTTC; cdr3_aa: CASSSGQPSSYEQYF
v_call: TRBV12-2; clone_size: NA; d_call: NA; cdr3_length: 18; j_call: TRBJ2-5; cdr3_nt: TGTGCAAGTCGCTCCGTTCTTTATGCGGGGGGGCCTTTAGAGACCCAGTACTTC; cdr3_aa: CASRSVLYAGGPLETQYF
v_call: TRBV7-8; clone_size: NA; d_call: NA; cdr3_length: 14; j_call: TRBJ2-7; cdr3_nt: TGTGCCAGCAGCTTAGCGTCGACTTACTACGAGCAGTACTTC; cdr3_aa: CASSLASTYYEQYF
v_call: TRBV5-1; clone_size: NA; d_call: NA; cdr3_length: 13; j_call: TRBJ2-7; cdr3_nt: TGCGCCAGCAGCACACAGGGCTCCTACGAGCAGTACTTC; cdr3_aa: CASSTQGSYEQYF
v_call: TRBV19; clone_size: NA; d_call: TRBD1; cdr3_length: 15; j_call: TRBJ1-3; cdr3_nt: TGTGCCACCACGACAGGGTGGATTTCTGGAAACACCATATATTTT; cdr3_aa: CATTTGWISGNTIYF
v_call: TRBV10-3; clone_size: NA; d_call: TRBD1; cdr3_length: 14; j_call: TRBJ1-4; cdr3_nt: TGTGCCATCAGTTCGGGACAGTCTAATGAAAAACTGTTTTTT; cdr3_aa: CAISSGQSNEKLFF
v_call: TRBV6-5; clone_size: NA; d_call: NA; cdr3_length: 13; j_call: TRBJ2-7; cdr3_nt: TGTGCCAGCAGTTTCAGGGGCACCTACGAGCAGTACTTC; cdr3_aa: CASSFRGTYEQYF
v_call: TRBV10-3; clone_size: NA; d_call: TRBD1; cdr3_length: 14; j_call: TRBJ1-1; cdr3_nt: TGTGCCATCAGTGAGTCAGGGACAGACACTGAAGCTTTCTTT; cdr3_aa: CAISESGTDTEAFF
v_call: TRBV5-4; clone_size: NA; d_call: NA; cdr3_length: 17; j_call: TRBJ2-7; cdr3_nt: TGTGCCAGCAGCTCCCAGGGGGCTAGCGGTAACCGCTACGAGCAGTACTTC; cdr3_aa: CASSSQGASGNRYEQYF
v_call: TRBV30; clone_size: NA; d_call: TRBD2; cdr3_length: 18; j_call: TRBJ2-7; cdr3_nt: TGTGCCTGGAGTGTAAGCGGACTAGCGGGAGGGCCCGGCTACGAGCAGTACTTC; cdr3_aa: CAWSVSGLAGGPGYEQYF
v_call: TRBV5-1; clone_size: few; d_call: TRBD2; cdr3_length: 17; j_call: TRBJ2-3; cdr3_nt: TGCGCCAGCAGCCCTCGGCTAGCGGGAGTTAGGACAGATACGCAGTATTTT; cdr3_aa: CASSPRLAGVRTDTQYF
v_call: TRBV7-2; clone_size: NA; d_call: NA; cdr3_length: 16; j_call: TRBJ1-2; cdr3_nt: TGTGCCAGCAGAGTCGCGGGACCTCAAGTGTACTATGGCTACACCTTC; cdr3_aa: CASRVAGPQVYYGYTF
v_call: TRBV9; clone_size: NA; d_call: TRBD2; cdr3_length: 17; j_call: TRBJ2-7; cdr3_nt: TGTGCCAGCAGCGTAGGAGCTAGCGGGAGATACTCCTACGAGCAGTACTTC; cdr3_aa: CASSVGASGRYSYEQYF
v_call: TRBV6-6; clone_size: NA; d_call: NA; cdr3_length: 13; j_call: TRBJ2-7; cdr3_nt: TGTGCCAGCAGTTGGGGAGAAACCTACGAGCAGTACTTC; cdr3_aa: CASSWGETYEQYF
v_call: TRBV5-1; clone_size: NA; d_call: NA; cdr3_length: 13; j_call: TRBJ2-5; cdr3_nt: TGCGCCAGCAGCTCTAGGGGCCAAGAGACCCAGTACTTC; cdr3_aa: CASSSRGQETQYF
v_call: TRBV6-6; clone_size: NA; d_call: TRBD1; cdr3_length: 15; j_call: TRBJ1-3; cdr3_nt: TGTGCCAGCACAGGGACAGGACTCTCTGGAAACACCATATATTTT; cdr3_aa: CASTGTGLSGNTIYF